The sequence of this T cell receptor beta chain was determined in a study of identical twins. Study results and caveats: Researchers reported excess low generation probability among twin-shared out-of-frame alpha sequences. There were fewer insertions in abundant cord blood beta clonotypes, but memory repertoires showed no such pattern. Because invariant MAIT and iNKT cells could be present, zero-insertion analyses could be partly confounded.

TCRdb reprocessed the 5' RACE reads with MiXCR, giving one entry per CDR3 protein. The data show 400,000 to 500,000 distinct CDR3 sequences, with around 20% seen just once and about 12% held by the top ten. The CDR3 sequence is 16 residues long. V lost 4 bases, J lost 5 bases, and 21 bases lay in between. Germline CDR1 SQVTM, CDR2 ANQGSEA. All donors comprised healthy Caucasians. Note on this clonotype: Its specificity is unknown.

The sequencing input was naive T cells sorted from blood. The clonotype was recovered from a man aged 45-65 years in good health. This chain links TRBV29-1 with TRBJ2-1; D might be TRBD2 (6 bases). CDR3 loop: CSVVPVWGGIDNEQFF. The CDR3 nucleotides are TGCAGCGTTGTGCCCGTTTGGGGCGGGATAGACAATGAGCAGTTCTTC.